Following are 4 T cell receptor beta chains from one sample sequenced in a study of blood T cells in healthy people across ages. Together with a sample-barcoded 5' primer, a J-beta primer mix was included in a second PCR lasting about 7 to 12 cycles. MiXCR, run by TCRdb on the 5' RACE reads, gives a single entry per CDR3 protein. Found here are about 780,000 distinct CDR3 sequences, more than 25% of them singletons; the top ten hold about 2.9%. These sequences were also reported in another study, on T cells of mothers and their children.

Sequencing used blood. The receptors derive from a boy aged 5-17 years in good health.

V and J are TRBV7-7 and TRBJ2-7; maybe TRBD1 (6 bases). V was trimmed by 5 bases and J by 0 bases, leaving 11 bases between them. The CDR3 is 14 residues long. Germline values: CDR1 SSHAT, CDR2 FNYEAQ (reference sequence). The CDR3 sequence: CASSKDRSSYEQYF. The CDR3 DNA reads TGTGCCAGCAGCAAAGACAGGAGCTCCTACGAGCAGTACTTC.

The sample holds a few counts of this clonotype. V usage is TRBV28 and J usage is TRBJ2-5, with D possibly called TRBD1 or TRBD2 (5 bases each). Matching the DNA end better, TRBJ2-7 makes the J call doubtful. CDR1 is MDHEN and CDR2 is SYDVKM in the germline V gene. There are 13 residues in the CDR3. The chain's CDR3 is CASKRGVAYEQYF. The CDR3 DNA is TGTGCCAGCAAGAGGGGTGTCGCCTACGAGCAGTACTTC.

This chain uses TRBV3-1 with TRBJ2-3; D may be TRBD1 (6 bases). The germline V and J ends were trimmed by 4 bases and 2 bases, with 22 bases remaining between them. The germline V gene has CDR1 LGHDT and CDR2 YNNKEL (reference sequence). This CDR3 contains 18 residues. The CDR3 reads CASSRRGRGRGNTDTQYF. DNA for the CDR3: TGTGCCAGCAGCCGACGAGGTCGGGGCAGGGGCAACACAGATACGCAGTATTTT.

The rearrangement links TRBV20-1 to TRBJ2-7; 7 nucleotides agree with TRBD1. V was pared by 0 bases and J by 2 bases, with 7 bases of the junction left unmatched. The CDR3 runs 15 residues. Looked up from germline, CDR1 is DFQATT and CDR2 is SNEGSKA (reference sequence). CDR3 amino acids: CSARDEPTGTYEQYF. As DNA, the CDR3 is TGCAGTGCTAGAGACGAACCGACAGGGACCTACGAGCAGTACTTC.